This T cell receptor (beta chain) appears in the sequencing data of a study of cytomegalovirus exposure and HLA in healthy donors. Germline CDR1 is MNHEY and CDR2 is SMNVEV (reference sequence). The CDR3 is made up of 15 amino acids. Trimming shortened V by 4 bases and J by 0 bases, and 13 bases separated the two germline ends. Primers: 60 Vbeta forward and 13 Jbeta reverse. TCRdb keeps only in-frame clones here, not all; method: immunoSEQ multiplex PCR. Counted here are around 180,000 clones, around 80% occurring once; the ten biggest clones make up more than 5%. Findings and caveats of the study: Most TCR sequences were uncommon, yet certain public TCRs appeared in many donors.

On this clone itself: The target antigen is unknown.

The chain joins TRBV27 to TRBJ2-7; possibly TRBD1 for D (6 bases). Sequenced material: PBMCs. This clonotype originated in a man aged 35 to 55 in good health and CMV-seronegative. CDR3 DNA sequence: TGTGCCAGCAGTTCCCGGACAGTGAGCTCCTACGAGCAGTACTTC. Translating it yields CASSSRTVSSYEQYF.